The rows below give T cell receptor beta chains drawn from one sample of a study of T-cell memory formation after mild COVID-19. MiXCR, applied by TCRdb to the 5' RACE reads, yields one record per CDR3 protein. The repertoire consists of roughly 100,000 distinct CDR3 sequences, with approximately 13% occurring once and the leading ten covering around 25%. Sequences were obtained from PBMCs or a T cell subset sorted from them (not recorded which). The receptors here all came from an adult woman who had mild COVID-19 (a few samples of this study predate the infection). Cell type and time point are not known. Each CDR3 is given with its conserved first and last residue. A D gene is named only where the DNA matches it firmly. A row's size may be missing; if present it is once, few, many or a size class.

D | J | size | V | CDR3 | DNA
NA | TRBJ2-1 | few | TRBV7-9 | CASPYPSATYNEQFF | TGTGCCAGCCCTTACCCTAGCGCGACCTACAATGAGCAGTTCTTC
TRBD1 | TRBJ2-1 | NA | TRBV5-1 | CASRPTGLGAYNEQFF | TGCGCCAGCAGACCGACAGGGTTAGGTGCCTACAATGAGCAGTTCTTC
NA | TRBJ2-1 | NA | TRBV24-1 | CATSDFGSGPMSSYNEQFF | TGTGCCACCAGTGATTTTGGATCGGGCCCGATGAGCTCCTACAATGAGCAGTTCTTC
TRBD1 | TRBJ1-2 | few | TRBV6-5 | CASSSDRGGYTF | TGTGCCAGCAGCTCAGACAGGGGAGGCTACACCTTC
NA | TRBJ1-2 | few | TRBV3-1 | CASSQGVRRPANYGYTF | TGTGCCAGCAGCCAAGGGGTCAGAAGGCCCGCTAACTATGGCTACACCTTC
TRBD2 | TRBJ2-1 | NA | TRBV30 | CAWEAGVSDEQFF | TGTGCCTGGGAAGCGGGGGTATCAGATGAGCAGTTCTTC
NA | TRBJ2-1 | NA | TRBV11-3 | CASSLKRGSYNEQFF | TGTGCCAGCAGCTTAAAAAGGGGCTCCTACAATGAGCAGTTCTTC
TRBD2 | TRBJ2-5 | NA | TRBV6-2/TRBV6-3 | CASSYGTSGIWKTQYF | TGTGCCAGCAGTTACGGAACTAGCGGGATTTGGAAGACCCAGTACTTC
TRBD1 | TRBJ2-4 | NA | TRBV9 | CASSPGQGRDIQYF | TGTGCCAGCAGCCCCGGACAGGGGAGGGACATTCAGTACTTC
TRBD1 | TRBJ2-3 | few | TRBV7-9 | CASSLVGTGVSDTQYF | TGTGCCAGCAGCTTAGTGGGGACAGGGGTATCGGATACGCAGTATTTT
NA | TRBJ2-3 | few | TRBV7-8 | CASSPSGVGTDTQYF | TGTGCCAGCAGCCCTAGTGGAGTGGGCACAGATACGCAGTATTTT
TRBD1 | TRBJ2-2 | NA | TRBV24-1 | CATSDYRGRNTGELFF | TGTGCCACCAGTGATTACAGGGGTAGGAACACCGGGGAGCTGTTTTTT
NA | TRBJ2-7 | few | TRBV29-1 | CSVTGGASGDYSYEQYF | TGCAGCGTGACAGGGGGGGCTAGCGGGGACTACTCCTACGAGCAGTACTTC
NA | TRBJ1-2 | few | TRBV6-5 | CASSYTGTVYGYTF | TGTGCCAGCAGTTACACCGGGACGGTCTATGGCTACACCTTC
TRBD2 | TRBJ2-1 | many | TRBV12-3/TRBV12-4 | CASSPQTSGGHEQFF | TGTGCCAGCAGTCCCCAGACTAGCGGGGGGCATGAGCAGTTCTTC
NA | TRBJ2-3 | NA | TRBV18 | CASSPVSPASDTQYF | TGTGCCAGCTCACCAGTTTCCCCCGCCTCAGATACGCAGTATTTT
NA | TRBJ1-1 | NA | TRBV25-1 | CASSEGVGTEAFF | TGTGCCAGCAGTGAGGGTGTTGGAACTGAAGCTTTCTTT
TRBD1 | TRBJ1-2 | NA | TRBV5-1 | CASSVNPGQGSGNYGYTF | TGCGCCAGCAGCGTTAATCCGGGACAGGGAAGCGGCAACTATGGCTACACCTTC
NA | TRBJ2-3 | NA | TRBV9 | CASSPNQLSTDTQYF | TGTGCCAGCAGCCCCAATCAACTAAGCACAGATACGCAGTATTTT
TRBD1 | TRBJ2-2 | NA | TRBV29-1 | CSGRGLGGELFF | TGCAGCGGTAGGGGGCTGGGCGGGGAGCTGTTTTTT
TRBD2 | TRBJ2-5 | NA | TRBV7-9 | CASTLADQETQYF | TGTGCCAGCACACTAGCGGACCAAGAGACCCAGTACTTC
TRBD1 | TRBJ2-2 | NA | TRBV5-6 | CASTLGQTGELFF | TGTGCCAGCACCCTGGGACAGACCGGGGAGCTGTTTTTT
NA | TRBJ2-7 | NA | TRBV7-8 | CASSQRTDTYEQYF | TGTGCCAGCAGCCAGAGGACGGACACCTACGAGCAGTACTTC
TRBD1 | TRBJ2-7 | many | TRBV5-1 | CASSLVGQGTEQYF | TGCGCCAGCAGCTTGGTGGGACAGGGCACCGAGCAGTACTTC
TRBD2 | TRBJ2-7 | many | TRBV7-9 | CASSSTSGSYEQYF | TGTGCCAGCAGTTCGACTAGCGGATCCTACGAGCAGTACTTC
NA | TRBJ2-1 | few | TRBV6-5 | CASSYSYKGGPFRHNEQFF | TGTGCCAGCAGTTACTCGTATAAGGGAGGCCCTTTCCGCCACAATGAGCAGTTCTTC
NA | TRBJ2-2 | NA | TRBV30 | CAWSGAPANTGELFF | TGTGCCTGGAGTGGGGCCCCAGCGAACACCGGGGAGCTGTTTTTT
TRBD1 | TRBJ1-2 | few | TRBV9 | CASSARQGAYGYTF | TGTGCCAGCAGCGCGAGACAGGGGGCCTATGGCTACACCTTC
NA | TRBJ1-1 | many | TRBV12-3/TRBV12-4 | CAITGGRIKNTEAFF | TGTGCCATCACGGGGGGGCGGATCAAGAACACTGAAGCTTTCTTT
TRBD1 | TRBJ2-1 | many | TRBV20-1 | CSARDRDRGNEQFF | TGCAGTGCTAGAGATAGGGACAGGGGCAATGAGCAGTTCTTC
NA | TRBJ2-3 | few | TRBV29-1 | CSVESGETDTQYF | TGCAGCGTTGAATCGGGAGAAACAGATACGCAGTATTTT
TRBD2 | TRBJ2-1 | NA | TRBV9 | CASSVDVGGTSGRAGYEQFF | TGTGCCAGCAGCGTAGATGTTGGCGGAACTAGCGGGAGGGCCGGTTATGAGCAGTTCTTC
TRBD2 | TRBJ2-2 | NA | TRBV27 | CASTPSGRLNTGELFF | TGTGCCAGCACCCCTAGCGGGAGACTGAACACCGGGGAGCTGTTTTTT
TRBD2 | TRBJ2-3 | NA | TRBV12-3/TRBV12-4 | CASSWPGLAGEGTQYF | TGTGCCAGCAGTTGGCCGGGACTAGCGGGAGAGGGTACGCAGTATTTT
NA | TRBJ1-5 | NA | TRBV4-3 | CASSQDRAPGSNQPQHF | TGCGCCAGCAGCCAAGATCGGGCGCCAGGGAGCAATCAGCCCCAGCATTTT
TRBD1 | TRBJ1-2 | few | TRBV29-1 | CSVGGTGPGYTF | TGCAGCGTGGGGGGGACAGGCCCTGGCTACACCTTC
NA | TRBJ1-5 | NA | TRBV15 | CATSREDSGQPQHF | TGTGCCACCAGCAGAGAGGACAGCGGTCAGCCCCAGCATTTT
NA | TRBJ1-1 | few | TRBV9 | CASSLLQGAEAFF | TGTGCCAGCAGCCTCCTTCAGGGCGCTGAAGCTTTCTTT
NA | TRBJ1-5 | NA | TRBV5-4 | CASSQWGIGQPQHF | TGTGCCAGCAGCCAGTGGGGGATAGGTCAGCCCCAGCATTTT
NA | TRBJ2-7 | few | TRBV15 | CATSSRDNYEQYF | TGTGCCACCAGCAGCCGGGACAACTACGAGCAGTACTTC
NA | TRBJ2-7 | NA | TRBV29-1 | CSVTTGISYEQYF | TGCAGCGTCACAACAGGGATCAGCTACGAGCAGTACTTC